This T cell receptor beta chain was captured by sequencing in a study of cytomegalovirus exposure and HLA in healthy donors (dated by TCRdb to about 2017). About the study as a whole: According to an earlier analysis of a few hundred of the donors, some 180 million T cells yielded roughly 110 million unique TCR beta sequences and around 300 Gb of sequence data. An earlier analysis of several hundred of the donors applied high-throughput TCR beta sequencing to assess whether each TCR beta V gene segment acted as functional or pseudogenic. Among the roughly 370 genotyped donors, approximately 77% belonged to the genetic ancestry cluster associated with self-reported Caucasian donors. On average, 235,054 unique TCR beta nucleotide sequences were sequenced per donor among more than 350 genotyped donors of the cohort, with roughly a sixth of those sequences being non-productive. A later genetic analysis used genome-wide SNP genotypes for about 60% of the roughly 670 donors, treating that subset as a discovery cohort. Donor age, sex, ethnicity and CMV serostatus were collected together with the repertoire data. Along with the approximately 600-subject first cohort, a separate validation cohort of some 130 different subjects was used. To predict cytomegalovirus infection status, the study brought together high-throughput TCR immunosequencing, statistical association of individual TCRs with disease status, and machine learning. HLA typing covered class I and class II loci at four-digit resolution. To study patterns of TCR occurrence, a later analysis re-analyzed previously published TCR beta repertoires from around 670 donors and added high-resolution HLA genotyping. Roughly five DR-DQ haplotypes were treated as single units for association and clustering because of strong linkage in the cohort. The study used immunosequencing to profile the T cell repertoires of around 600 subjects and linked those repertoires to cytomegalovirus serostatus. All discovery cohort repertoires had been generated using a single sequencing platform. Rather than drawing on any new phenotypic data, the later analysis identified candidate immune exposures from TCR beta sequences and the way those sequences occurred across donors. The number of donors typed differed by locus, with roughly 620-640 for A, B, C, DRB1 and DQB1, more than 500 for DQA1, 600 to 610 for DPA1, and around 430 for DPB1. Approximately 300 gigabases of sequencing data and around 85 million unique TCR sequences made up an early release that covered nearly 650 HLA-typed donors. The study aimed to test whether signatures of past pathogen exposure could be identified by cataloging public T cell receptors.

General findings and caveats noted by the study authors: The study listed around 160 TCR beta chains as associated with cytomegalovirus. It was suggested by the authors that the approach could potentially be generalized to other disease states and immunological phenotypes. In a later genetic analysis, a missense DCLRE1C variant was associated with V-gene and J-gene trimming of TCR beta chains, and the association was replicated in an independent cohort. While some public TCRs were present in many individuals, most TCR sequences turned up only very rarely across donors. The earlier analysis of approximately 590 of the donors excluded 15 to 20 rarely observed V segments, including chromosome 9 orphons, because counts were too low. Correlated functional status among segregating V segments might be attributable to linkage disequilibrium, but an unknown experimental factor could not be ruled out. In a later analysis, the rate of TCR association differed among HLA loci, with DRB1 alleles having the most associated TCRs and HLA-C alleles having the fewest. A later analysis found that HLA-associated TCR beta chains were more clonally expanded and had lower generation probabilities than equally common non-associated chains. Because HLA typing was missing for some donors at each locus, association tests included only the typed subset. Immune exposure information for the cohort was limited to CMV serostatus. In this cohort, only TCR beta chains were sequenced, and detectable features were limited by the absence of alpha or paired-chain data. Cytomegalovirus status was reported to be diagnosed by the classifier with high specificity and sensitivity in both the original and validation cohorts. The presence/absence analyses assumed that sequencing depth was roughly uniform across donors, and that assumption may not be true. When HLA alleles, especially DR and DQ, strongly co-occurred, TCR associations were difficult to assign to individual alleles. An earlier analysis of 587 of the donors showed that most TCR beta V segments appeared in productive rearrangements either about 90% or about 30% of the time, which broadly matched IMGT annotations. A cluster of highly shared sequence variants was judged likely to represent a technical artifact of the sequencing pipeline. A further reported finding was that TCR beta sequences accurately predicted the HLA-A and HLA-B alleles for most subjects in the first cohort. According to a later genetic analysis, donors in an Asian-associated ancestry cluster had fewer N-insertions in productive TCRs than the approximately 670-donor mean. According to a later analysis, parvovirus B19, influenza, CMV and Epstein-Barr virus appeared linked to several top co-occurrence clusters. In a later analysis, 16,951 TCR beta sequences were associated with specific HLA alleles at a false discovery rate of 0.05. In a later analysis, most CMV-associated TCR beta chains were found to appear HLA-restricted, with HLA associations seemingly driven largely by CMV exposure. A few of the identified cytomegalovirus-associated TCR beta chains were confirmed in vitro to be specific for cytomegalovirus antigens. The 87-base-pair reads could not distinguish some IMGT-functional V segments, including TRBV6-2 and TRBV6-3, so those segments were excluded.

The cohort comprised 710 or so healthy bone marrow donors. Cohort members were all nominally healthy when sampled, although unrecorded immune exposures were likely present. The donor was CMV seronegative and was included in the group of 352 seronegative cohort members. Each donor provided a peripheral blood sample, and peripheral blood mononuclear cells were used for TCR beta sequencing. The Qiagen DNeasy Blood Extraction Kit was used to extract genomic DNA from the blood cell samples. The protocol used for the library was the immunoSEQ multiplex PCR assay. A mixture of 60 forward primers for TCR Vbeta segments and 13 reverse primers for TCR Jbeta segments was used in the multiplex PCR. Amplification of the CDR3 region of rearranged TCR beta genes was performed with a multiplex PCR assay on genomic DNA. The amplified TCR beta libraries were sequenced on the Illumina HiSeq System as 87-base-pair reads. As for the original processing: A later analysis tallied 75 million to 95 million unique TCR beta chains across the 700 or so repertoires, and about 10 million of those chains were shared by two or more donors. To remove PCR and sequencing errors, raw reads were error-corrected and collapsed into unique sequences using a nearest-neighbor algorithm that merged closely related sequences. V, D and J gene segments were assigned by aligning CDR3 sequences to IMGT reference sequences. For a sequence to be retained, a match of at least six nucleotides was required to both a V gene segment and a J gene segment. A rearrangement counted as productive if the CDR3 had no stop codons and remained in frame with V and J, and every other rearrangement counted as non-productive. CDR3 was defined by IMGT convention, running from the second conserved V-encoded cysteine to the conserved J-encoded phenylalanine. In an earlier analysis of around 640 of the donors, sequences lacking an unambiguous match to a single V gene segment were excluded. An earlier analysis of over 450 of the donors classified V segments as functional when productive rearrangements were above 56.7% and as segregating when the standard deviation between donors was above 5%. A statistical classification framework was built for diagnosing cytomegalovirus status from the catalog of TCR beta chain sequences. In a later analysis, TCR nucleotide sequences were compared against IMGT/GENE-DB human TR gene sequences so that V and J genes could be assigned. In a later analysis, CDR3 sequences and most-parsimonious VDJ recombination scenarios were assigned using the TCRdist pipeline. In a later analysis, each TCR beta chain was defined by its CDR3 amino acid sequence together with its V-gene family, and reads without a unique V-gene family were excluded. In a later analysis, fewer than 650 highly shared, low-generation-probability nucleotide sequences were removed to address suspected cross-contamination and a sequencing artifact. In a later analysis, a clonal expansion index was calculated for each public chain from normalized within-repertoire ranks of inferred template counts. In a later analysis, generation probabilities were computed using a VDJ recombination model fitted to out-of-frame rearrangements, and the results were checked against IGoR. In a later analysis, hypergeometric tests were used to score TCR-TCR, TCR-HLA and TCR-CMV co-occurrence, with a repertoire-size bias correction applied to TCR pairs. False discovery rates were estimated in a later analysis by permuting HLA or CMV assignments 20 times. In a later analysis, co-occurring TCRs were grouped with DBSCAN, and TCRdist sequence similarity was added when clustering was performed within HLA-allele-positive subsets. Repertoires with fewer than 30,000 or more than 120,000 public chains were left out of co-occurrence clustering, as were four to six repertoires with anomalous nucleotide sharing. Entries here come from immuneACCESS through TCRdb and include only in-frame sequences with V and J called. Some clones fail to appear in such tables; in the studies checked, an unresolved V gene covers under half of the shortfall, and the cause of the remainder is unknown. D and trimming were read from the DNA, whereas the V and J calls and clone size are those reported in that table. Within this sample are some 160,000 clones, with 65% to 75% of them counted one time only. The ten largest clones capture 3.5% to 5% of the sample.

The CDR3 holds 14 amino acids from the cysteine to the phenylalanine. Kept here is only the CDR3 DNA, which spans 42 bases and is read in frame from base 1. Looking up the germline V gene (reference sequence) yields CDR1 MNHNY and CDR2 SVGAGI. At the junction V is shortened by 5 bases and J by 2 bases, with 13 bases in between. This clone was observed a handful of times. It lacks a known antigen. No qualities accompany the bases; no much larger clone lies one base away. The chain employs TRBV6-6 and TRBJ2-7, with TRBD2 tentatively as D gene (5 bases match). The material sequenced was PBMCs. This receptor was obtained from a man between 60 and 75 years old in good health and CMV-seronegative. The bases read TGTGCCAGCAGTGGGCCGGACTCCCCCTACGAGCAGTACTTC. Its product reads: CASSGPDSPYEQYF.